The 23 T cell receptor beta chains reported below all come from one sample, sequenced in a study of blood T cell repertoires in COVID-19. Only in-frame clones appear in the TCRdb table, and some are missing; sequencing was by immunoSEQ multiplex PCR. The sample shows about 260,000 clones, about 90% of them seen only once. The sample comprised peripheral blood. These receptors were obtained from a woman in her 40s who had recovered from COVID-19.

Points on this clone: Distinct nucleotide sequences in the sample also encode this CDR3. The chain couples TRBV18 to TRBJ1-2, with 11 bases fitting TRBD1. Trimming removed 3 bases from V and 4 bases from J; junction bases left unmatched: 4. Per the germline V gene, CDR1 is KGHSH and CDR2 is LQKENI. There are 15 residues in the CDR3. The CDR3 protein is CASSPSGQGGYGYTF. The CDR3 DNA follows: TGTGCCAGCTCACCGTCGGGACAGGGGGGCTATGGCTACACCTTC.

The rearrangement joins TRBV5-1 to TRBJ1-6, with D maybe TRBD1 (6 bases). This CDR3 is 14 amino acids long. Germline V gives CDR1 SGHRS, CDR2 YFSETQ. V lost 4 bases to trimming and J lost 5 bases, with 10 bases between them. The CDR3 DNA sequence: TGCGCCAGCAGCCGGGACACGCATAATTCACCCCTCCACTTT. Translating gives CASSRDTHNSPLHF.

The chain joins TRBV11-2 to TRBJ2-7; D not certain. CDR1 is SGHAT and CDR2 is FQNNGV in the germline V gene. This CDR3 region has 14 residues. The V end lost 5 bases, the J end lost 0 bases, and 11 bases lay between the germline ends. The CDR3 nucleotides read TGTGCCAGCAGCCTTCTGATGAGCTCCTACGAGCAGTACTTC. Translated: CASSLLMSSYEQYF.

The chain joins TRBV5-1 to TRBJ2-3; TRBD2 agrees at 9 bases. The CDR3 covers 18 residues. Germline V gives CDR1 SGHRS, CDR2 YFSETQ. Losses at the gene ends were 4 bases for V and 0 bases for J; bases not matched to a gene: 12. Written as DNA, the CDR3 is TGCGCCAGCAGCCCGCCCTCCCTTGCGGGGGGGAGCACAGATACGCAGTATTTT. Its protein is CASSPPSLAGGSTDTQYF.

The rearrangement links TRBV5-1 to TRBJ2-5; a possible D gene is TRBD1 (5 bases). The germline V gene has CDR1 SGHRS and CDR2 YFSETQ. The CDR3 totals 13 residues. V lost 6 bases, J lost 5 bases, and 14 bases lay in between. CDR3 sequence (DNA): TGCGCCAGCAATCGGCAGGCAGGGGAGACCCAGTACTTC. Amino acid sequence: CASNRQAGETQYF.

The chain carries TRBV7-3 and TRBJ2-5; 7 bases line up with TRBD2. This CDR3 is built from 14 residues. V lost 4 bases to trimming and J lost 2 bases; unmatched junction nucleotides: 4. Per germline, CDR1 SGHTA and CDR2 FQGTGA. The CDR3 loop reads CASSSRSGQETQYF. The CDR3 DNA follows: TGTGCCAGCAGCTCCCGTAGCGGGCAAGAGACCCAGTACTTC.

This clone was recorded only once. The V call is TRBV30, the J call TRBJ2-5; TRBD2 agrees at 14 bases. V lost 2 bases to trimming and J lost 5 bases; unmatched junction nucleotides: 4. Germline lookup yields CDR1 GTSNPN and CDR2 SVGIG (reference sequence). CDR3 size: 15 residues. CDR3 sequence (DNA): TGTGCCTGGAGTCCGGGACTAGCGGGGGTGGAGACCCAGTACTTC. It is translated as CAWSPGLAGVETQYF.

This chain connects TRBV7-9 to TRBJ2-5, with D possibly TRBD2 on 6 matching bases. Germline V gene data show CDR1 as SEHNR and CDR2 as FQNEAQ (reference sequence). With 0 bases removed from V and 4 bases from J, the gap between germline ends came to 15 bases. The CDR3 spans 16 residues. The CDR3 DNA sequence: TGTGCCAGCAGCTTAGCCCCGGGGGTTCCCTCAGAGACCCAGTACTTC. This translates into CASSLAPGVPSETQYF. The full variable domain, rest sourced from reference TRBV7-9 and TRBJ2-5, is DTGVSQNPRHKITKRGQNVTFRCDPISEHNRLYWYRQTLGQGPEFLTYFQNEAQLEKSRLLSDRFSAERPKGSFSTLEIQRTEQGDSAMYLCASSLAPGVPSETQYFGPGTRLLVL.

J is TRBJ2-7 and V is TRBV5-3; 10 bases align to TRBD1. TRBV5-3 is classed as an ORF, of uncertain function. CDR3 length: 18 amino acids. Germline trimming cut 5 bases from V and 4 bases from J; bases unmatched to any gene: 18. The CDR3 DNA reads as TGTGCCAGAAGAGGGGACAGGGGATCCTTTCCTTACTTTTACGAGCAGTACTTC. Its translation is CARRGDRGSFPYFYEQYF.

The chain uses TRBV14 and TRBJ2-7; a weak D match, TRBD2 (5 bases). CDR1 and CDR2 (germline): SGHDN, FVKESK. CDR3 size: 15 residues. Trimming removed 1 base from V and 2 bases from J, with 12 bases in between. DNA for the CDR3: TGTGCCAGCAGCCAAGCCAGAGGAGGAACCTACGAGCAGTACTTC. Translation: CASSQARGGTYEQYF.

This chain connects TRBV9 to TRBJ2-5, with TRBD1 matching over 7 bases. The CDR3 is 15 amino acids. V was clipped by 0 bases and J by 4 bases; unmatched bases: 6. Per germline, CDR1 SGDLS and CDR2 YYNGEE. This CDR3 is CASSVGDRNPETQYF. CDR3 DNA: TGTGCCAGCAGCGTAGGGGACAGAAACCCAGAGACCCAGTACTTC.

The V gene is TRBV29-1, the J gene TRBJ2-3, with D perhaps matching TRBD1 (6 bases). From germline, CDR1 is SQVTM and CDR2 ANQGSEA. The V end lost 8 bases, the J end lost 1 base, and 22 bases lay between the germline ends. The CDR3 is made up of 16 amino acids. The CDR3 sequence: CSSEGDETARTDTQYF. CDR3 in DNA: TGCAGCTCAGAGGGGGATGAGACAGCACGCACAGATACGCAGTATTTT.

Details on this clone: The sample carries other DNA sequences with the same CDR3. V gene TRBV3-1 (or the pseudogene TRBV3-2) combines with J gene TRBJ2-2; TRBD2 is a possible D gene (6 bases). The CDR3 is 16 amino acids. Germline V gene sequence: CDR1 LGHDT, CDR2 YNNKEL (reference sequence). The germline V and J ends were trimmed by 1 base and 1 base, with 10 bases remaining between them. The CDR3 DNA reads TGTGCCAGCAGCCAAGTCGGCGGGAAGAACACCGGGGAGCTGTTTTTT. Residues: CASSQVGGKNTGELFF.

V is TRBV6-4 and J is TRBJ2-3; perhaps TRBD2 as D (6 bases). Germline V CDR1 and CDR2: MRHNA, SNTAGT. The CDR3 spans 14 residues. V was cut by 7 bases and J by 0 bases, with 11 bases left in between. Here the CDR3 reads CASNDSGSTDTQYF. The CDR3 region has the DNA TGTGCCAGCAATGATAGCGGAAGCACAGATACGCAGTATTTT.

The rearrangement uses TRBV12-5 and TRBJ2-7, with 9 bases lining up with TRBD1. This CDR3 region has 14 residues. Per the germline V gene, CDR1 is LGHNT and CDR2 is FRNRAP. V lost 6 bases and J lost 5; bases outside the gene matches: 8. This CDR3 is CASGRQGVSDEQYF. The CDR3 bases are TGTGCTAGTGGGCGACAGGGGGTCAGCGACGAGCAGTACTTC.

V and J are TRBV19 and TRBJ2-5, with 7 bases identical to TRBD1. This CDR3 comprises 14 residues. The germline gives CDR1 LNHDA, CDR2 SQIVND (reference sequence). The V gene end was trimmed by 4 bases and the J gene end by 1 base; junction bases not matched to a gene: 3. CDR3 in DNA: TGTGCCAGTAGTAGGGGGACAGCCCAAGAGACCCAGTACTTC. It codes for CASSRGTAQETQYF. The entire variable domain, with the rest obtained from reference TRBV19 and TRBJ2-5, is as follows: DGGITQSPKYLFRKEGQNVTLSCEQNLNHDAMYWYRQDPGQGLRLIYYSQIVNDFQKGDIAEGYSVSREKKESFPLTVTSAQKNPTAFYLCASSRGTAQETQYFGPGTRLLVL.

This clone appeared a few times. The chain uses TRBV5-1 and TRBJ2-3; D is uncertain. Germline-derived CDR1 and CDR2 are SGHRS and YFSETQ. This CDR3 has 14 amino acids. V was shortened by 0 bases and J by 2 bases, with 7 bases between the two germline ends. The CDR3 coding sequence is TGCGCCAGCAGCTTGGGGGCCCTCACAGATACGCAGTATTTT. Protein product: CASSLGALTDTQYF.

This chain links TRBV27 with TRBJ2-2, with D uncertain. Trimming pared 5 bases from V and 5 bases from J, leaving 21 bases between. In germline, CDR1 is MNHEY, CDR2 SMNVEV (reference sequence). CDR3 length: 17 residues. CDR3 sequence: CASSGLYVISETGELFF. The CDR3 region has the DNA TGTGCCAGCAGTGGGCTGTACGTTATATCCGAAACCGGGGAGCTGTTTTTT.

The DNA for the CDR3 is TGTGCCAGCAGTGAAATCCTCTATAATTCACCCCTCCACTTT. The encoded protein is CASSEILYNSPLHF. The V and J genes are TRBV2 and TRBJ1-6; no clear D gene. The CDR3 loop spans 14 amino acids. CDR1 and CDR2 from the germline V gene are SNHLY and FYNNEI. The ends were cut back, 2 bases at V and 3 bases at J, with 5 bases in the middle. Full variable domain (remainder filled in from reference TRBV2 and TRBJ1-6): EPEVTQTPSHQVTQMGQEVILRCVPISNHLYFYWYRQILGQKVEFLVSFYNNEISEKSEIFDDQFSVERPDGSNFTLKIRSTKLEDSAMYFCASSEILYNSPLHFGNGTRLTVT.

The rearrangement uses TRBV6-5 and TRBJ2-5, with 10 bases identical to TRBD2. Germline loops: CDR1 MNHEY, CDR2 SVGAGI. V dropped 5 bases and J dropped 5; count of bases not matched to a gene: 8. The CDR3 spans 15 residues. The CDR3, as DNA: TGTGCCAGCAGTCTCCCAAGCGGGGGGGCGGAGACCCAGTACTTC. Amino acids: CASSLPSGGAETQYF.

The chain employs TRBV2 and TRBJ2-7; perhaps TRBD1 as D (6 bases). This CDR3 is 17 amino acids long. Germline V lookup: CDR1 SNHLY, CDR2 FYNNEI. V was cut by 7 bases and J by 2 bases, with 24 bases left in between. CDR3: CASTTGPGVERAYEQYF. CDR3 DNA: TGTGCCAGCACCACAGGGCCAGGAGTTGAAAGAGCCTACGAGCAGTACTTC.

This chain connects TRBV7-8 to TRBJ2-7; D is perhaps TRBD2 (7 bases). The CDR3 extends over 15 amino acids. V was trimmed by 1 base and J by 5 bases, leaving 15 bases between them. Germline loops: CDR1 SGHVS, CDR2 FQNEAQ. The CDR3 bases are TGTGCCAGCAGCTTAGTACGAGGGGGGGACCACGAGCAGTACTTC. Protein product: CASSLVRGGDHEQYF. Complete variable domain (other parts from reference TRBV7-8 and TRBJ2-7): GAGVSQSPRYKVAKRGQDVALRCDPISGHVSLFWYQQALGQGPEFLTYFQNEAQLDKSGLPSDRFFAERPEGSVSTLKIQRTQQEDSAVYLCASSLVRGGDHEQYFGPGTRLTVT.

The chain's CDR3 is CASLRDRGGDTQYF. CDR3 in DNA: TGTGCCAGTCTCCGGGACAGGGGTGGGGATACGCAGTATTTT. The chain carries TRBV10-3 and TRBJ2-3; TRBD1 aligns across 10 bases. Germline CDR1 and CDR2: ENHRY and SYGVKD. This CDR3 spans 14 amino acids. V lost 10 bases and J lost 6; bases outside the gene matches: 10.